This passage covers 32 T cell receptor beta chains from one sample sequenced in a study of T cell changes during pregnancy in multiple sclerosis (dated by TCRdb to between 2019 and 2020). The protocol used for the library was the immunoSEQ multiplex PCR assay. In its TCRdb copy, this immuneACCESS table keeps in-frame sequences only and misses some clones. Where compared with another copy, unresolved V genes explain less than half of these, and the others have no known cause. The sample table shows about 99,000 clones, and 90% to 95% are seen once. Roughly 0.95% of the sample comes from the top ten. This sample comprised peripheral blood, obtained after pregnancy. The receptors were gathered from a female donor with multiple sclerosis, enrolled in a pregnancy study.

J is TRBJ2-4 and V is TRBV2, with D possibly being TRBD2 (6 bases). The CDR3 loop spans 16 amino acids. Trimming pared 0 bases from V and 1 base from J, leaving 10 bases between. Germline V gene sequence: CDR1 SNHLY, CDR2 FYNNEI. The CDR3 coding sequence is TGTGCCAGCAGTGAAGCCGAAGGAGGGGCCAAAAACATTCAGTACTTC. The encoded protein is CASSEAEGGAKNIQYF.

The chain has TRBV2 and TRBJ1-2, with D perhaps matching TRBD1 (6 bases). The CDR3 consists of 13 residues. V was pared by 1 base and J by 5 bases, with 8 bases between. Germline CDR1 SNHLY, CDR2 FYNNEI. The CDR3 nucleotides read TGTGCCAGCAGTGAAGGGGACATTTATGGCTACACCTTC. Residues: CASSEGDIYGYTF.

This clone was recorded only once. The chain recombines TRBV28 with TRBJ2-1; 9 bases fit TRBD2. Per germline, CDR1 MDHEN and CDR2 SYDVKM. CDR3 length equals 15 residues. Germline trimming cut 6 bases from V and 5 bases from J; bases unmatched to any gene: 8. Here the CDR3 reads CASRPRGGRHNEQFF. As DNA, the CDR3 is TGTGCCAGCAGGCCGCGGGGGGGGCGACACAATGAGCAGTTCTTC.

V usage is TRBV27 and J usage is TRBJ2-1; 7 bases agree with TRBD1. This CDR3 is 14 amino acids long. Germline V gives CDR1 MNHEY, CDR2 SMNVEV (reference sequence). With 0 bases clipped from V and 6 bases from J, the junction kept 2 bases outside the gene matches. The CDR3 here is CASSLSNRGNEQFF. The CDR3 region has the DNA TGTGCCAGCAGTTTATCGAACAGGGGCAATGAGCAGTTCTTC.

The sample holds one count of this clone. The chain carries TRBV29-1 and TRBJ2-7; weak D call: TRBD1 (5 bases). Trimming shortened V by 6 bases and J by 6 bases, and 12 bases separated the two germline ends. The CDR3 is made up of 11 amino acids. Germline V gives CDR1 SQVTM, CDR2 ANQGSEA. The CDR3 DNA is TGCAGCGTACTCCAGGGAATCGAGCAGTACTTC. This sequence encodes CSVLQGIEQYF.

The V gene is TRBV6-1, the J gene TRBJ2-1, with a possible D match to TRBD2 (6 bases). Trimming stripped 10 bases from V and 4 bases from J, with 17 bases between. CDR3 length: 14 amino acids. Germline assignment: CDR1 MNHNS and CDR2 SASEGT. CDR3 nucleotide sequence: TGTGCCACCATTAAAGGCGGGGTTTACAATGAGCAGTTCTTC. Translation: CATIKGGVYNEQFF.

The sample holds one count of this clone. The chain employs TRBV5-6 and TRBJ2-7; no reliable D call. Germline V lookup: CDR1 SGHDT, CDR2 YYEEEE. The CDR3 has 14 amino acids. V dropped 2 bases and J dropped 3 bases, with 12 bases sitting between them. The CDR3: CASSFAGYNYEQYF. CDR3 coding DNA: TGTGCCAGCAGCTTCGCCGGGTATAACTACGAGCAGTACTTC.

In DNA, the CDR3 is TGTGCCTTCCGAGCGGGGGCGAACTATGGCTACACCTTC. Protein product: CAFRAGANYGYTF. This chain links TRBV10-3 with TRBJ1-2, with D tentatively TRBD1 (6 bases). CDR1 is ENHRY and CDR2 is SYGVKD in the germline V gene. CDR3 length equals 13 residues. Trimming removed 11 bases at V and 2 bases at J, with 15 bases between.

The rearrangement links TRBV27 to TRBJ2-2; unclear D gene. Trimming removed 5 bases at V and 5 bases at J, with 6 bases between. Germline V gene data show CDR1 as MNHEY and CDR2 as SMNVEV (reference sequence). The CDR3 is 12 residues long. The CDR3 sequence: CASSPGTGELFF. CDR3 DNA: TGTGCCAGCAGTCCCGGGACCGGGGAGCTGTTTTTT.

V usage is TRBV19 and J usage is TRBJ2-7; 12 nucleotides match TRBD2. CDR3 length: 14 residues. Germline V gene sequence: CDR1 LNHDA, CDR2 SQIVND (reference sequence). The J segment lost 6 bases and the V segment lost 4 bases, leaving 4 bases of the junction unmatched. Here the CDR3 DNA reads TGTGCCAGTAGTACACTAGCGGGAGGATTCGAGCAGTACTTC. Its translation: CASSTLAGGFEQYF.

This chain connects TRBV11-3 to TRBJ2-1; the match to TRBD2 covers 13 bases. The junction had 5 bases not matched to a gene; V was cut back by 4 bases and J by 8 bases. This CDR3 is built from 15 residues. Germline V gives CDR1 SGHNT, CDR2 YENEEA. The CDR3 DNA follows: TGTGCCAGCAGCTCCTGGACTAGCGGGAGAGATGAGCAGTTCTTC. This gives the protein CASSSWTSGRDEQFF.

V gene TRBV7-9 combines with J gene TRBJ2-7, with TRBD2 identical over 9 bases. The trim removed 4 bases at V and 5 bases at J, leaving 21 bases unmatched. Germline CDR1 SEHNR, CDR2 FQNEAQ (reference sequence). CDR3 length: 19 residues. The CDR3 sequence is CASSSSMTSGRSGWDEQYF. In nucleotides, the CDR3 is TGTGCCAGCAGCTCCTCAATGACCAGCGGGAGGTCTGGATGGGACGAGCAGTACTTC.

The J gene is TRBJ2-3, the V gene TRBV5-1; possibly TRBD1 for D (6 bases). Germline CDR1 reads SGHRS; CDR2 reads YFSETQ. V was pared by 5 bases and J by 1 base, with 23 bases between. The CDR3 sequence is 18 residues long. The CDR3 DNA reads TGCGCCAGCAGAAAAAGGAGCAGTGAATACAGGGGCACAGATACGCAGTATTTT. Protein sequence: CASRKRSSEYRGTDTQYF.

The V call is TRBV28, the J call TRBJ2-7, with 7 bases identical to TRBD2. The V gene's germline CDR1 is MDHEN and CDR2 SYDVKM. The CDR3 runs to 13 residues. V shed 7 bases and J 6 bases; nucleotides not matched to a gene: 9. The CDR3 bases are TGTGCCAGCACTAGACTAGCACTCCCCGAGCAGTACTTC. Residues: CASTRLALPEQYF.

The V call is TRBV7-6, the J call TRBJ2-5; a possible D gene is TRBD2 (6 bases). The CDR3 is made up of 14 amino acids. With 5 bases removed from V and 5 bases from J, the gap between germline ends came to 15 bases. Per germline, CDR1 SGHVS and CDR2 FNYEAQ. CDR3 protein: CASSPRRGKETQYF. The DNA of the CDR3 is TGTGCCAGCAGCCCCCGACGGGGGAAGGAGACCCAGTACTTC.

This clone came up once. The chain has TRBV27 and TRBJ2-5; 7 nucleotides match TRBD1. The CDR3 runs to 13 residues. V was clipped by 5 bases and J by 5 bases; unmatched bases: 5. Germline V gene data show CDR1 as MNHEY and CDR2 as SMNVEV (reference sequence). CDR3: CASSPRGPETQYF. For the CDR3, the DNA is TGTGCCAGCAGTCCAAGGGGGCCGGAGACCCAGTACTTC.

The count of this clone is one. This chain uses TRBV10-3 with TRBJ2-1; TRBD2 matches 9 bases. In germline, CDR1 is ENHRY, CDR2 SYGVKD. Trimming cost V 0 bases and J 5 bases; bases outside gene matches: 5. The CDR3 is 16 amino acids. CDR3 loop: CAISESMAGGHNEQFF. The DNA of the CDR3 is TGTGCCATCAGTGAGTCGATGGCGGGAGGGCACAATGAGCAGTTCTTC.

The J gene is TRBJ2-2, the V gene TRBV9, with 7 bases fitting TRBD2. This CDR3 spans 16 amino acids. V was pared by 0 bases and J by 0 bases, with 2 bases of the junction left unmatched. Germline CDR1 and CDR2: SGDLS and YYNGEE. The CDR3 nucleotides read TGTGCCAGCAGCGTAGAGCTAGCGGCGAACACCGGGGAGCTGTTTTTT. This translates into CASSVELAANTGELFF.

The chain employs TRBV30 and TRBJ1-2; no definite D call. This CDR3 comprises 15 residues. CDR1 GTSNPN and CDR2 SVGIG come from the germline V gene (reference sequence). Trimming removed 1 base at V and 3 bases at J, with 15 bases between. In nucleotides, the CDR3 is TGTGCCTGGAGTGGCGGGTTGGTTAAGGACTATGGCTACACCTTC. Its translation is CAWSGGLVKDYGYTF.

The rearrangement links TRBV10-3 to TRBJ2-3, with TRBD2 identical over 10 bases. J lost 5 bases, V lost 0 bases, and 11 bases had no gene match. Germline CDR1 reads ENHRY; CDR2 reads SYGVKD. CDR3 size: 18 residues. The DNA of the CDR3 is TGTGCCATCAGTGAGTCTTGGCTAGCGGGAGTCAAAGGAGATACGCAGTATTTT. As protein: CAISESWLAGVKGDTQYF.

The gene calls are TRBV28 and TRBJ1-1, with D hard to call. This CDR3 spans 11 amino acids. Between the trimmed V and J ends, which lost 3 bases and 7 bases, there was a span of 6 bases. The germline gives CDR1 MDHEN, CDR2 SYDVKM. The CDR3 sequence: CASSLPGEAFF. CDR3 nucleotide sequence: TGTGCCAGCAGTTTGCCCGGTGAAGCTTTCTTT.

The V call is TRBV27, the J call TRBJ1-1; 11 bases agree with TRBD1. The V gene end was trimmed by 5 bases and the J gene end by 4 bases; junction bases not matched to a gene: 12. This CDR3 contains 17 residues. CDR1 is MNHEY, CDR2 SMNVEV, per germline (reference sequence). The CDR3, as DNA: TGTGCCAGCAGTCTCTTTCCGGGACAGGGGGTCGGCACTGAAGCTTTCTTT. Its translation is CASSLFPGQGVGTEAFF.

Only one count was recorded for this clone. This chain joins TRBV2 and TRBJ1-5; the match to TRBD1 covers 10 bases. The CDR3 is 17 residues long. Germline V gives CDR1 SNHLY, CDR2 FYNNEI. After removal of 5 bases from V and 7 bases from J, the junction contained 14 bases not matched to a gene. In nucleotides, the CDR3 is TGTGCCAGCAGTCGGGGACAGGGGATGGGATTAGGACAGCCCCAGCATTTT. Its protein is CASSRGQGMGLGQPQHF. Drawing the rest from reference TRBV2 and TRBJ1-5, the complete variable domain is EPEVTQTPSHQVTQMGQEVILRCVPISNHLYFYWYRQILGQKVEFLVSFYNNEISEKSEIFDDQFSVERPDGSNFTLKIRSTKLEDSAMYFCASSRGQGMGLGQPQHFGDGTRLSIL.

V gene TRBV7-2 combines with J gene TRBJ2-3; possibly TRBD2 for D (6 bases). V lost 1 base, J lost 0 bases, and 11 bases lay in between. The CDR3 has 16 amino acids. In germline, CDR1 is SGHTA, CDR2 FQGNSA. CDR3 nucleotides: TGTGCCAGCAGCTTAGGCTGGGGGGAGAGCACAGATACGCAGTATTTT. This codes for CASSLGWGESTDTQYF.

The chain uses TRBV5-1 and TRBJ1-1; unclear D gene. The CDR3 sequence is 13 residues long. V was clipped by 4 bases and J by 0 bases, with 7 bases between them. Germline-derived CDR1 and CDR2 are SGHRS and YFSETQ. CDR3 sequence reads: CASSTDMNTEAFF. The DNA for the CDR3 is TGCGCCAGCAGCACTGACATGAACACTGAAGCTTTCTTT.

The chain has TRBV29-1 and TRBJ2-2; D might be TRBD1 (6 bases). V lost 7 bases and J lost 7, with 13 bases in between. The V gene's germline CDR1 is SQVTM and CDR2 ANQGSEA. The CDR3 consists of 12 residues. The CDR3 nucleotides read TGCAGCGGGGCACAGGGAAGCGGGGAGCTGTTTTTT. The encoded protein is CSGAQGSGELFF.

CDR3 bases: TGTGCCAGCAGTTTATCGGGACTCACCAATCAGCCCCAGCATTTT. Amino acid sequence: CASSLSGLTNQPQHF. V gene TRBV27 combines with J gene TRBJ1-5; TRBD1 is a possible D gene (5 bases). The CDR3 spans 15 residues. V was trimmed by 0 bases and J by 3 bases, leaving 9 bases between them. From germline, CDR1 is MNHEY and CDR2 SMNVEV (reference sequence).

The CDR3, as DNA: TGTGCCAGCAGTTGGTCTGTTGGACTAGCGGGAGTTGGGGAGCTGTTTTTT. Its translation is CASSWSVGLAGVGELFF. The rearrangement uses TRBV28 and TRBJ2-2; TRBD2 matches 13 bases. V lost 4 bases and J lost 8; bases outside the gene matches: 10. The CDR3 is 17 residues long. Germline loops: CDR1 MDHEN, CDR2 SYDVKM.

This chain links TRBV5-6 with TRBJ1-2; 8 bases agree with TRBD1. The CDR3 spans 13 residues. Germline-derived CDR1 and CDR2 are SGHDT and YYEEEE. The J segment lost 4 bases and the V segment lost 4 bases, leaving 3 bases of the junction unmatched. The DNA for the CDR3 is TGTGCCAGCAGCCCGGGACAGGCCTATGGCTACACCTTC. Translating it yields CASSPGQAYGYTF.

The V and J genes are TRBV5-1 and TRBJ2-5; 7 bases line up with TRBD1. The tail of the sequence fits TRBJ2-7 better, so the J call may be wrong. Looked up from germline, CDR1 is SGHRS and CDR2 is YFSETQ. The CDR3 loop spans 13 amino acids. The CDR3, as DNA: TGCGCCAGCACCGCAGAACAGGGGTCCGAGCAGTACTTC. Translating it yields CASTAEQGSEQYF.

The chain combines TRBV6-1 with TRBJ1-5; 9 bases agree with TRBD1. J lost 0 bases, V lost 1 base, and 10 bases had no gene match. CDR3 size: 19 residues. CDR1 and CDR2 from the germline V gene are MNHNS and SASEGT. The CDR3 sequence: CASSEGGTGLQYSNQPQHF. The CDR3 nucleotides read TGTGCCAGCAGTGAAGGCGGGACAGGGCTTCAATATAGCAATCAGCCCCAGCATTTT.

This rearrangement joins TRBV19 to TRBJ2-1, with D possibly matching TRBD1 (7 bases). Germline CDR1 LNHDA, CDR2 SQIVND (reference sequence). The CDR3 consists of 14 residues. V was shortened by 6 bases and J by 7 bases, with 16 bases between the two germline ends. The chain's CDR3 is CASRRQGGANEQFF. The CDR3 DNA is TGTGCCAGTAGGCGACAGGGAGGCGCAAATGAGCAGTTCTTC.